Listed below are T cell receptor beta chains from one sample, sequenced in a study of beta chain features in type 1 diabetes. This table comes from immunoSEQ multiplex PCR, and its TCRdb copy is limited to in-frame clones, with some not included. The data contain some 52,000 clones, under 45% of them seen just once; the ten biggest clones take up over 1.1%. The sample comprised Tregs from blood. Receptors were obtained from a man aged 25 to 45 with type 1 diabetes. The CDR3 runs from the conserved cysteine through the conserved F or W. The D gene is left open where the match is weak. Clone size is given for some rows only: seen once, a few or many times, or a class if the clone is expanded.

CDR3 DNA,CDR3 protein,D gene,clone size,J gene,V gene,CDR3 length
TGTGCCAGCAGCTCCCAGCCCCTAGCGGGAGTAGCAGATACGCAGTATTTT,CASSSQPLAGVADTQYF,TRBD2,few,TRBJ2-3,TRBV7-2,17
TGTGCCAGCAGTCAACAGGGCGGGGAGCTGTTTTTT,CASSQQGGELFF,.,.,TRBJ2-2,TRBV6-4,12
TGCGCCAGCAGCCCCTGGGAGAACGAGCAGTACTTC,CASSPWENEQYF,.,few,TRBJ2-7,TRBV5-1,12
TGTGCCAGCAGCTTTCTCGGCGGGGCTATAAACGGGGAGCTGTTTTTT,CASSFLGGAINGELFF,.,.,TRBJ2-2,TRBV7-3,16
TGTGCCAGCAGCTCCGGGACTTCCGGACGGAATGAGCAGTTCTTC,CASSSGTSGRNEQFF,.,.,TRBJ2-1,TRBV7-2,15
TGTGCCAGCAGCTCGCCCCCTCTCGCGAGCTCCTACAATGAGCAGTTCTTC,CASSSPPLASSYNEQFF,.,.,TRBJ2-1,TRBV7-2,17
TGTGCCAGCAGTACCGGGGAAGGCTATGGCTACACCTTC,CASSTGEGYGYTF,.,few,TRBJ1-2,TRBV6-1,13
TGTGCCAGCACAGGGGGCGGGAGTCAAAACTATGGCTACACCTTC,CASTGGGSQNYGYTF,TRBD1,.,TRBJ1-2,TRBV5-4,15
TGTGCCAGCTCGCAGGGACTAGAGTGGGGTGAGCAGTTCTTC,CASSQGLEWGEQFF,TRBD2,.,TRBJ2-1,TRBV2,14
TGCGCCAGCAGCCGCGGACAGGGCCCCAATGCTAACTATGGCTACACCTTC,CASSRGQGPNANYGYTF,TRBD1,.,TRBJ1-2,TRBV4-1,17
TGTGCCAGCAGTTTCCCCCAGGAGCGGCAGACCTTC,CASSFPQERQTF,.,.,TRBJ1-2,TRBV6-5,12
TGCGCCAGCAGTGATTCGGGGGGTGCCTACGAGCAGTACTTC,CASSDSGGAYEQYF,TRBD2,few,TRBJ2-7,TRBV10-2,14
TGTGCCAGCAGCGTCCCGGGAAGCTCTGGAAACACCATATATTTT,CASSVPGSSGNTIYF,.,few,TRBJ1-3,TRBV6-5,15
TGCAGCGTTGTAGGCGGGCTTGGGGAAAAACTGTTTTTT,CSVVGGLGEKLFF,.,few,TRBJ1-4,TRBV29-1,13
TGTGCCAGCAGTGAAGCGGGGACAGGTCAAATCCGCGAGCAGTACTTC,CASSEAGTGQIREQYF,TRBD1,.,TRBJ2-7,TRBV2,16
TGTGCCACAGCGGGCCTGCTAACTAGCGGGAGCACAGATACGCAGTATTTT,CATAGLLTSGSTDTQYF,TRBD2,few,TRBJ2-3,TRBV7-2,17
TGTGCCAGCAGTTCCGGGACAGGGTTTGAGACCCAGTACTTC,CASSSGTGFETQYF,TRBD1,.,TRBJ2-5,TRBV2,14
TGTGCCAGCAGTTATAGCTCCTACAATGAGCAGTTCTTC,CASSYSSYNEQFF,.,once,TRBJ2-1,TRBV6-4,13
TGTGCTATAGAATTTTCGGGGGAGGAGAACACCATATATTTT,CAIEFSGEENTIYF,.,.,TRBJ1-3,TRBV7-9,14
TGTGCCAGTAGCCAGGGGTGGACCTACGAGCAGTACTTC,CASSQGWTYEQYF,.,.,TRBJ2-7,TRBV19,13
TGTGCCAGCAGAGGGCGGAGCGGGAGTACAGAGCAGTACTTC,CASRGRSGSTEQYF,TRBD2,.,TRBJ2-5,TRBV28,14
TGTGCCAGCCGGAGACAGCTTAGGTACCAAGAGACCCAGTACTTC,CASRRQLRYQETQYF,.,few,TRBJ2-5,TRBV6-1,15
TGTGCCAGTAGTCCGGGACTAGCGGGAGGTTTTGTCCAAGAGACCCAGTACTTC,CASSPGLAGGFVQETQYF,TRBD2,once,TRBJ2-5,TRBV19,18
TGCGCCAGCAGCTCGGAGACTAGCGCTAACACCGGGGAGCTGTTTTTT,CASSSETSANTGELFF,TRBD2,.,TRBJ2-2,TRBV5-1,16
TGTGCCAGCAGCACCCGACAGGGGGCGAATCCCCTTTACAATGAGCAGTTCTTC,CASSTRQGANPLYNEQFF,TRBD1,few,TRBJ2-1,TRBV7-2,18
TGTGCCAGCATTTTCCACTTCCGGGACAGGGATTACAATGAGCAGTTCTTC,CASIFHFRDRDYNEQFF,TRBD1,few,TRBJ2-1,TRBV5-4,17
TGCGCCAGCAGTTACACAGCTCTGAACACCGGGGAGCTGTTTTTT,CASSYTALNTGELFF,.,.,TRBJ2-2,TRBV5-1,15
TGTGCCAGCAGCGTAGCTGGGCAGCAAGAGACCCAGTACTTC,CASSVAGQQETQYF,.,.,TRBJ2-5,TRBV9,14
TGTGCCAGCAGCCGGGACAGGGGACAGCCCCAGCATTTT,CASSRDRGQPQHF,TRBD1,.,TRBJ1-5,TRBV7-3,13
TGTGCCAAAAAGGTGGCAGGGAAGGGGGAAACTGAAGCTTTCTTT,CAKKVAGKGETEAFF,.,.,TRBJ1-1,TRBV19,15
TGCGCCAGCAGCTACGACAGGGATTATGGCTACACCTTC,CASSYDRDYGYTF,TRBD1,.,TRBJ1-2,TRBV5-1,13
TGTGCCAGCCCGGGACTTACGCTTGGAGACACCATATATTTT,CASPGLTLGDTIYF,.,.,TRBJ1-3,TRBV28,14
TGTGCCAGCAGTGATCCCACGCGCCACACTGAAGCTTTCTTT,CASSDPTRHTEAFF,.,few,TRBJ1-1,TRBV25-1,14
TGTGCCAGTATTTCTGACGGAGCGAACACTGAAGCTTTCTTT,CASISDGANTEAFF,.,few,TRBJ1-1,TRBV19,14
TGCGCCAGCAGCCTTGGCGGTAACTCTGGGGCCAACGTCCTGACTTTC,CASSLGGNSGANVLTF,.,.,TRBJ2-6,TRBV4-3,16
TGTGCCAGCAGTGAAACCCCATTCCCGGGACAGGGGAGGACCGGGGAGCTGTTTTTT,CASSETPFPGQGRTGELFF,TRBD1,.,TRBJ2-2,TRBV2,19
TGTGCCAGCCGACGGACTAGCGGGAGGGCCAACACCGGGGAGCTGTTTTTT,CASRRTSGRANTGELFF,TRBD2,.,TRBJ2-2,TRBV28,17